What follows are 20 T cell receptor beta chains derived from one specimen sequenced in a study of cytomegalovirus exposure and HLA in healthy donors. Primers: 60 Vbeta forward and 13 Jbeta reverse. Assay: immunoSEQ multiplex PCR; the TCRdb copy retains only in-frame clones and omits some. Of 210,000 or so clones listed, more than 60% are singletons. Sequences were obtained from PBMCs. Every receptor here comes from a man in his forties or fifties in good health and CMV-seronegative.

As regards this clone: Additional DNA sequences in this sample encode the identical CDR3. This chain connects TRBV4-1 to TRBJ1-6; D possibly corresponds to TRBD1 (6 bases). CDR3 length: 14 residues. Trimming cost V 4 bases and J 10 bases, with 14 bases left between them. Germline V gives CDR1 MGHRA, CDR2 YSYEKL. The CDR3 sequence is CASSPPGHSSPLHF. The CDR3 DNA reads TGCGCCAGCAGCCCCCCGGGACATTCCTCACCCCTCCACTTT.

J is TRBJ2-7 and V is TRBV7-9; 8 nucleotides agree with TRBD1. Germline loops: CDR1 SEHNR, CDR2 FQNEAQ (reference sequence). Germline trimming cut 4 bases from V and 0 bases from J; bases unmatched to any gene: 8. This CDR3 spans 16 amino acids. This chain's CDR3 is CASSYSGTGHSYEQYF. The DNA for the CDR3 is TGTGCCAGCAGCTACTCCGGGACAGGTCACTCCTACGAGCAGTACTTC.

Remarks on this clone: One end of the junction does not line up with germline, which may come from a read error. The chain combines TRBV9 with TRBJ1-2, with D possibly matching TRBD1 (5 bases). Germline V gives CDR1 SGDLS, CDR2 YYNGEE. The CDR3 runs to 15 residues. CDR3 amino acids: CASSVGQKAYGYIPF. As DNA, the CDR3 is TGTGCCAGCAGCGTAGGACAGAAAGCCTATGGCTACATCCCCTTC. The complete variable domain, with remaining parts taken from reference TRBV9 and TRBJ1-2, reads DSGVTQTPKHLITATGQRVTLRCSPRSGDLSVYWYQQSLDQGLQFLIQYYNGEERAKGNILERFSAQQFPDLHSELNLSSLELGDSALYFCASSVGQKAYGYIPFGSGTRLTVV.

This chain links TRBV7-9 with TRBJ1-1, with D maybe TRBD1 (5 bases). V was pared by 2 bases and J by 6 bases, with 13 bases between. CDR1 is SEHNR and CDR2 is FQNEAQ in the germline V gene (reference sequence). This CDR3 spans 14 amino acids. The CDR3: CASSLHQGSAEAFF. The CDR3 DNA follows: TGTGCCAGCAGCTTACATCAGGGATCTGCTGAAGCTTTCTTT.

The rearrangement links TRBV7-9 to TRBJ1-1, with 10 bases that match TRBD1. CDR3 length equals 18 residues. Trimming took 5 bases from V and 6 from J; bases not matched to a gene: 18. Germline V gene data show CDR1 as SEHNR and CDR2 as FQNEAQ (reference sequence). The CDR3 DNA reads as TGTGCCAGCAGCCCTATCCTCTCCGGGACAGGGGATATCGCTGAAGCTTTCTTT. This encodes CASSPILSGTGDIAEAFF.

In its sample, this clone was seen once. The chain recombines TRBV7-8 with TRBJ2-1; D might be TRBD2 (6 bases). The CDR3 loop spans 14 amino acids. The germline gives CDR1 SGHVS, CDR2 FQNEAQ. Trimming shortened V by 7 bases and J by 3 bases, and 13 bases separated the two germline ends. CDR3 sequence reads: CASTTTSSYNEQFF. For the CDR3, the DNA is TGTGCCAGCACTACAACTAGCAGCTACAATGAGCAGTTCTTC.

The chain employs TRBV7-6 and TRBJ2-1; tentatively, D is TRBD2 (5 bases). This CDR3 is built from 15 residues. CDR1 and CDR2 from the germline V gene are SGHVS and FNYEAQ. The V end lost 4 bases, the J end lost 3 bases, and 13 bases lay between the germline ends. CDR3 nucleotide sequence: TGTGCCAGCAGCTCCCTAGAGGGCCGCTACAATGAGCAGTTCTTC. This gives the protein CASSSLEGRYNEQFF. The full variable domain, with the rest looked up from reference TRBV7-6 and TRBJ2-1, is GAGVSQSPRYKVTKRGQDVALRCDPISGHVSLYWYRQALGQGPEFLTYFNYEAQQDKSGLPNDRFSAERPEGSISTLTIQRTEQRDSAMYRCASSSLEGRYNEQFFGPGTRLTVL.

The V and J genes are TRBV14 and TRBJ1-4; perhaps TRBD1 as D (6 bases). Germline values: CDR1 SGHDN, CDR2 FVKESK. Trimming left V 3 bases short and J 11 bases short, with 19 bases between. The CDR3 is 15 residues long. In DNA form, the CDR3 reads TGTGCCAGCAGCCAGCGATCACCACAGGGTGGCAAACTGTTTTTT. Protein: CASSQRSPQGGKLFF. The complete variable domain, with remaining parts taken from reference TRBV14 and TRBJ1-4, reads EAGVTQFPSHSVIEKGQTVTLRCDPISGHDNLYWYRRVMGKEIKFLLHFVKESKQDESGMPNNRFLAERTGGTYSTLKVQPAELEDSGVYFCASSQRSPQGGKLFFGSGTQLSVL.

In its sample, this clone was seen once. The rearrangement uses TRBV5-6 and TRBJ2-6; perhaps TRBD1 as D (6 bases). Germline V gives CDR1 SGHDT, CDR2 YYEEEE. The CDR3 covers 16 residues. Between the trimmed V and J ends, which lost 4 bases and 0 bases, there was a span of 11 bases. The CDR3 loop reads CASSLGQRSGANVLTF. CDR3 sequence (DNA): TGTGCCAGCAGCCTAGGACAGCGCTCTGGGGCCAACGTCCTGACTTTC.

This chain joins TRBV5-6 and TRBJ2-2, with TRBD2 identical over 12 bases. CDR1 is SGHDT and CDR2 is YYEEEE in the germline V gene. This CDR3 has 17 residues. J gave up 2 bases and V 4 bases, and 6 bases lay outside the gene matches. CDR3 region: CASSRILAGGNTGELFF. The CDR3 DNA is TGTGCCAGCAGCCGGATACTAGCGGGAGGTAACACCGGGGAGCTGTTTTTT.

In this sample, this clone turned up a few times. The rearrangement uses TRBV5-5 and TRBJ1-1; TRBD1 is a possible D gene (6 bases). Germline values: CDR1 SGHKS, CDR2 YYEKEE (reference sequence). CDR3 length: 15 residues. V was trimmed by 4 bases and J by 5 bases, leaving 18 bases between them. Written as DNA, the CDR3 is TGTGCCAGCAGCCCGAGGACAGATATAGGGACTGAAGCTTTCTTT. Its protein is CASSPRTDIGTEAFF.

The chain is built from TRBV11-3 and TRBJ2-3; possible D gene TRBD2, 6 bases. The V end lost 4 bases, the J end lost 0 bases, and 11 bases lay between the germline ends. This CDR3 comprises 15 residues. CDR1 is SGHNT and CDR2 is YENEEA in the germline V gene. The CDR3 coding sequence is TGTGCCAGCAGCTCCGGGACTTCTAGCACAGATACGCAGTATTTT. Encoded protein: CASSSGTSSTDTQYF.

The rearrangement uses TRBV19 and TRBJ2-1; 12 bases agree with TRBD2. Germline V gene lookup returns CDR1 LNHDA and CDR2 SQIVND (reference sequence). The CDR3 runs 16 residues. With V trimmed by 6 bases and J by 5 bases, 8 bases remained unmatched. In DNA form, the CDR3 reads TGTGCCAGTAGATTCTCGACTAGCGGGAGCCACAATGAGCAGTTCTTC. This gives the protein CASRFSTSGSHNEQFF.

This clone was observed a few times. The rearrangement uses TRBV28 and TRBJ1-1; D uncertain. V was shortened by 8 bases and J by 2 bases, with 12 bases between the two germline ends. This CDR3 contains 13 residues. The germline CDR1 and CDR2 sequences are MDHEN and SYDVKM. CDR3 nucleotide sequence: TGTGCCAGCCACGTGGGCTTAAACACTGAAGCTTTCTTT. Translation: CASHVGLNTEAFF.

CDR3 region: CASSQDRRPGEDGYTF. DNA of the CDR3: TGCGCCAGCAGCCAAGATAGGCGTCCGGGGGAGGATGGCTACACCTTC. This chain connects TRBV4-3 to TRBJ1-2, with D possibly TRBD1 on 5 matching bases. CDR1 and CDR2 (germline): LGHNA, YSLEER. CDR3 length equals 16 residues. Deletions cut 0 bases from V and 6 bases from J, with 17 bases between.

This clone has a count of ten or more. The J gene is TRBJ2-2, the V gene TRBV4-1; weak D call: TRBD1 (6 bases). The CDR3 contains 15 residues. Germline loops: CDR1 MGHRA, CDR2 YSYEKL. Trimming took 0 bases from V and 7 from J, leaving 12 bases between them. CDR3 in DNA: TGCGCCAGCAGCCAAGAACTTGGGGGCAGCGGGGAGCTGTTTTTT. It encodes CASSQELGGSGELFF.

This sequence joins TRBV4-1 and TRBJ1-2, with D possibly matching TRBD1 (5 bases). The CDR3 consists of 15 residues. Germline-derived CDR1 and CDR2 are MGHRA and YSYEKL. Trimming removed 1 base from V and 5 bases from J, with 14 bases in between. Here the CDR3 DNA reads TGCGCCAGCAGCCAAGGCCAACAGGTTGGGTATGGCTACACCTTC. This codes for CASSQGQQVGYGYTF.

This chain connects TRBV2 to TRBJ1-5; possible D gene TRBD1, 5 bases. This CDR3 comprises 15 residues. Germline V gene data show CDR1 as SNHLY and CDR2 as FYNNEI. Trimming took 7 bases from V and 6 from J, leaving 19 bases between them. CDR3 coding DNA: TGTGCCAGCACCACAGGTGGGCAGGCCAGTCAGCCCCAGCATTTT. Translating it yields CASTTGGQASQPQHF.

The rearrangement uses TRBV18 and TRBJ2-7, with 9 bases lining up with TRBD1. Germline V gene lookup returns CDR1 KGHSH and CDR2 LQKENI. The CDR3 extends over 14 amino acids. Trimming at V came to 6 bases and at J to 4 bases, leaving 7 bases not matched to a gene. The CDR3 region is CASSPGTGRYEQYF. The CDR3 nucleotides are TGTGCCAGCTCGCCCGGGACAGGGAGATACGAGCAGTACTTC. Filled out from reference TRBV18 and TRBJ2-7, the complete variable domain reads NAGVMQNPRHLVRRRGQEARLRCSPMKGHSHVYWYRQLPEEGLKFMVYLQKENIIDESGMPKERFSAEFPKEGPSILRIQQVVRGDSAAYFCASSPGTGRYEQYFGPGTRLTVT.

Only one count was recorded for this clone. This chain uses TRBV12-2 with TRBJ1-1; the DNA was not compared with TRBD1, the D call given in the table. TRBV12-2 is tagged as a pseudogene. The CDR3 extends over 12 amino acids. Here the CDR3 DNA reads TGTGCAAGTCGCCCTCCCAGGACTGAAGCTTTCTTT. It yields the protein CASRPPRTEAFF.